This T cell receptor beta chain was documented in a study of cytomegalovirus exposure and HLA in healthy donors. CDR1 MDHEN and CDR2 SYDVKM come from the germline V gene. The CDR3 is 16 amino acids. V lost 8 bases and J 0 bases, leaving 17 bases between the germline ends. Here immunoSEQ multiplex PCR was the method, and the copy in TCRdb shows in-frame clones only, minus some. The repertoire consists of about 240,000 clones, with approximately 84% occurring once and the leading ten covering around 1.3%. Worth noting for this clone: Its antigen remains unidentified.

Study-wide results and caveats: Within the approximately 110 validation repertoires, first-cohort TCR clusters tended to co-occur, according to a later analysis.

The TCR sequence derives from a woman aged 30 to 39 in good health and CMV-seropositive. This rearrangement joins TRBV28 to TRBJ1-3; maybe TRBD1 (5 bases). The sample consisted of PBMCs. The CDR3 DNA is TGTGCCAGCCGAAATACAGGATTCAACTCTGGAAACACCATATATTTT. Translated, it gives CASRNTGFNSGNTIYF.